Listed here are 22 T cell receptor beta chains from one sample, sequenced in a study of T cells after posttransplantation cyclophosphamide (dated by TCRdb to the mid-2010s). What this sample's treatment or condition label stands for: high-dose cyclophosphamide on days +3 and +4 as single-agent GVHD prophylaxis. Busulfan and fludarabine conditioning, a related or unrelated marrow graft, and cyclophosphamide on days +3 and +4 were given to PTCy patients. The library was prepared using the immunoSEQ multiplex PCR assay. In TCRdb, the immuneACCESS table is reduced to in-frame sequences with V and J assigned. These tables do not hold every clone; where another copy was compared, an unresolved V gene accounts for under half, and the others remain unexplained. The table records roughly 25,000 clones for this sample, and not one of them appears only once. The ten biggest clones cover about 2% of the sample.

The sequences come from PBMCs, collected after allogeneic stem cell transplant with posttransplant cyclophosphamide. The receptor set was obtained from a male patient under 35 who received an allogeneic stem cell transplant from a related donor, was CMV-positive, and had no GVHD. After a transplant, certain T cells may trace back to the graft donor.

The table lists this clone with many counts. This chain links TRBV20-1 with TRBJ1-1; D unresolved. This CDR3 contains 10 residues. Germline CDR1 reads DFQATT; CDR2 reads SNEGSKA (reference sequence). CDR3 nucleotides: TGCTCCCTAGAGGACACTGAAGCTTTCTTT. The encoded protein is CSLEDTEAFF.

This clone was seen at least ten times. The CDR3 here is CASRGGGQYNEQFF. CDR3 DNA: TGTGCCAGTCGTGGAGGGGGACAGTACAATGAGCAGTTCTTC. The V gene is TRBV2, the J gene TRBJ2-1; tentative D call: TRBD1 (7 bases). V gave up 9 bases and J gave up 4 bases, with 16 bases separating them. The CDR3 contains 14 residues. Germline CDR1 is SNHLY and CDR2 is FYNNEI.

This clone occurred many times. CDR3 amino acids: CASSLTDRRGRQYF. As DNA, the CDR3 is TGTGCCAGCAGTTTAACGGACAGGAGGGGACGGCAGTACTTC. The chain couples TRBV28 to TRBJ2-7, with TRBD1 as a possible D gene (7 bases). With 2 bases removed from V and 9 bases from J, the gap between germline ends came to 17 bases. The CDR3 is 14 residues long. CDR1 is MDHEN, CDR2 SYDVKM, per germline.

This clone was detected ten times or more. The CDR3: CASSPRGGYEQYF. The CDR3 DNA is TGTGCCAGCAGCCCCAGAGGGGGTTACGAGCAGTACTTC. The chain recombines TRBV7-2 with TRBJ2-7; maybe TRBD1 (6 bases). Per the germline V gene, CDR1 is SGHTA and CDR2 is FQGNSA. The V end was cut by 5 bases, the J end by 4 bases, with 12 bases between. The CDR3 has 13 amino acids.

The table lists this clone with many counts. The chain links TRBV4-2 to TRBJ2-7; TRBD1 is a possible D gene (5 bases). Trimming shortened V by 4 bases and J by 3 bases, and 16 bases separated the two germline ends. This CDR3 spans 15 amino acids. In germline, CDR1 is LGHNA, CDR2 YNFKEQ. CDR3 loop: CASSLLQDSLYEQYF. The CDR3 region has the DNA TGTGCCAGCAGCCTCCTACAGGATTCTCTCTACGAGCAGTACTTC.

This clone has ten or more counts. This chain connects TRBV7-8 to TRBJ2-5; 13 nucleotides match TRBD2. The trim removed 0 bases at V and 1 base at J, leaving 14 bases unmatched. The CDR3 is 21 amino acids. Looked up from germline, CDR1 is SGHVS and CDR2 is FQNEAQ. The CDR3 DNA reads TGTGCCAGCAGCTTAGCGCGGGCGAGACTAGCGGGGGGTGGGGCCCAAGAGACCCAGTACTTC. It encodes CASSLARARLAGGGAQETQYF.

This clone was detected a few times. CDR3 nucleotide sequence: TGTGCCAGCCCCAAGGGGGGGGCTGGTTACGAGCAGTACTTC. Amino acid sequence: CASPKGGAGYEQYF. J is TRBJ2-7 and V is TRBV6-5; weak D call: TRBD2 (7 bases). V lost 8 bases, J lost 4 bases, and 18 bases lay in between. Germline V CDR1 and CDR2: MNHEY, SVGAGI. This CDR3 spans 14 amino acids.

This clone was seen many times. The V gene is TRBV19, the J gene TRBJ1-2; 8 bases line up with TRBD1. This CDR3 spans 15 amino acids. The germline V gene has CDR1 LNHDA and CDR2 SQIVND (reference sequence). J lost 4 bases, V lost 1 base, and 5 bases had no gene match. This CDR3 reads CASSIVPGGRYGYTF. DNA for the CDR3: TGTGCCAGTAGTATAGTTCCAGGGGGCCGCTATGGCTACACCTTC.

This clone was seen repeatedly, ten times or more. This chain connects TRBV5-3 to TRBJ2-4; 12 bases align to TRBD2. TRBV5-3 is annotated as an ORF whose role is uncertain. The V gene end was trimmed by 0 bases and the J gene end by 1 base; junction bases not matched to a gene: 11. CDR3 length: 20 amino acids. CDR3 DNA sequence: TGTGCCAGAAGCTTGGTTTCGGCTCTAGCGGGGGGGGGTGCCAAAAACATTCAGTACTTC. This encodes CARSLVSALAGGGAKNIQYF.

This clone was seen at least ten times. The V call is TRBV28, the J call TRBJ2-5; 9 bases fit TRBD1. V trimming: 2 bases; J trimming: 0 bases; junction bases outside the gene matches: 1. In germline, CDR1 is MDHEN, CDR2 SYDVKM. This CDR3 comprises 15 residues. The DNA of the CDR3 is TGTGCCAGCAGTTTAGACAGGGGGTACCAAGAGACCCAGTACTTC. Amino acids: CASSLDRGYQETQYF.

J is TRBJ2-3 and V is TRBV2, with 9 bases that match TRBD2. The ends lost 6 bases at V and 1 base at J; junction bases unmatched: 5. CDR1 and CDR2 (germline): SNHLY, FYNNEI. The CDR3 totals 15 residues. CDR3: CASRRLAERTDTQYF. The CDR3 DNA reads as TGTGCCAGCAGACGACTAGCGGAGCGCACAGATACGCAGTATTTT.

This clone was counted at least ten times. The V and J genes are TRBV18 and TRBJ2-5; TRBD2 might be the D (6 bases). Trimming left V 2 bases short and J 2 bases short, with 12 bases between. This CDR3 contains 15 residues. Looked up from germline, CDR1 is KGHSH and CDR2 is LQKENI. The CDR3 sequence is CASSPTEGPQETQYF. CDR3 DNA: TGTGCCAGCTCACCAACGGAGGGGCCACAAGAGACCCAGTACTTC. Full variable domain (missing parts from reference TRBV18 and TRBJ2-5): NAGVMQNPRHLVRRRGQEARLRCSPMKGHSHVYWYRQLPEEGLKFMVYLQKENIIDESGMPKERFSAEFPKEGPSILRIQQVVRGDSAAYFCASSPTEGPQETQYFGPGTRLLVL.

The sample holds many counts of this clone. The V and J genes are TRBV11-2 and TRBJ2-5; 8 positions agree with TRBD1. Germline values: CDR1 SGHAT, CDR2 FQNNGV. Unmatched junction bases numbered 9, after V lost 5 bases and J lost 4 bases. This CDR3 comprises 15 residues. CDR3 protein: CASSTLTGARETQYF. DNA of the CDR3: TGTGCCAGCAGCACTCTGACAGGGGCAAGAGAGACCCAGTACTTC.

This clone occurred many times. The CDR3, as DNA: TGCGCCAGCAGCCAAGACAGCGCGGCGAACCTCCCAGATACGCAGTATTTT. It translates to CASSQDSAANLPDTQYF. The chain recombines TRBV4-1 with TRBJ2-3; D is unclear. The CDR3 length is 17 residues. Per germline, CDR1 MGHRA and CDR2 YSYEKL. Trimming stripped 0 bases from V and 4 bases from J, with 17 bases between.

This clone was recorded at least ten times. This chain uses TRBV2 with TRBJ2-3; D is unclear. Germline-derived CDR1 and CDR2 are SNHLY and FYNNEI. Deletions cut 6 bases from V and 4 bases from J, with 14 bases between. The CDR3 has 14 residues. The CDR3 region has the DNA TGTGCCAGCAGCGCCGGCAGGATTCCAGATACGCAGTATTTT. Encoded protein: CASSAGRIPDTQYF.

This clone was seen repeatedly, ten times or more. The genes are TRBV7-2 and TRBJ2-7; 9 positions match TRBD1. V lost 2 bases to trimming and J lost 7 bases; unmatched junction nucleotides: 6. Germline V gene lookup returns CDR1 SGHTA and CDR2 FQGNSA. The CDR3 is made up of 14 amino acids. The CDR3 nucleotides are TGTGCCAGCAGCTTAATACAGGGGGCGGATGAGCAGTACTTC. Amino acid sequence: CASSLIQGADEQYF.

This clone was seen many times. In DNA, the CDR3 is TGTGCCGGAGGCTACGAGCAGTACTTC. Encoded protein: CAGGYEQYF. The rearrangement joins TRBV6-1 to TRBJ2-7; tentatively, D is TRBD2 (5 bases). Per the germline V gene, CDR1 is MNHNS and CDR2 is SASEGT. V shed 11 bases and J shed 3 bases, with 5 bases lying between them. The CDR3 spans 9 residues.

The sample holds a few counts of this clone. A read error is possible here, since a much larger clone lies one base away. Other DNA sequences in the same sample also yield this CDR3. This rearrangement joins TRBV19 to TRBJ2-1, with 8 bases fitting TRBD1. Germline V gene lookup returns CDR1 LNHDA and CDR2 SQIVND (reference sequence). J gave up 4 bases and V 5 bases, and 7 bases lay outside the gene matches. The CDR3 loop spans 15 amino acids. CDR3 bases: TGTGCCAGTAGTCTTGACAGGGGAGCTTACAATGAGCAGTTCTTC. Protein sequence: CASSLDRGAYNEQFF.

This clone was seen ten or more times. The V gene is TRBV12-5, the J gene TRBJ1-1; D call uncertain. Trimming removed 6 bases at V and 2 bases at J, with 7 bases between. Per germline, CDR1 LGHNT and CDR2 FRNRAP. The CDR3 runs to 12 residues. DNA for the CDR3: TGTGCTAGTGGACGAGGTAACACTGAAGCTTTCTTT. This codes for CASGRGNTEAFF.

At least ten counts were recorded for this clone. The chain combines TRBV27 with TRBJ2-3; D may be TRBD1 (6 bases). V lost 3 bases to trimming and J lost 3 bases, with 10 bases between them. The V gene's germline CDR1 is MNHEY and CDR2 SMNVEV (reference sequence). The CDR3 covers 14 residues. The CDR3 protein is CASSFDRKTDTQYF. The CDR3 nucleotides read TGTGCCAGCAGTTTTGACAGGAAAACAGATACGCAGTATTTT.

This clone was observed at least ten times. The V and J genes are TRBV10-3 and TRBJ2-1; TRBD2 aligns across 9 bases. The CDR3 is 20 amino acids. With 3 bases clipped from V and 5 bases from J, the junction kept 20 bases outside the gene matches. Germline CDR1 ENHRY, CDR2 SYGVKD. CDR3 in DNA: TGTGCCATCAGTGACAGAGGGCTAGCGGGGCCGAATCTCGTCGACAATGAGCAGTTCTTC. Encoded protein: CAISDRGLAGPNLVDNEQFF.

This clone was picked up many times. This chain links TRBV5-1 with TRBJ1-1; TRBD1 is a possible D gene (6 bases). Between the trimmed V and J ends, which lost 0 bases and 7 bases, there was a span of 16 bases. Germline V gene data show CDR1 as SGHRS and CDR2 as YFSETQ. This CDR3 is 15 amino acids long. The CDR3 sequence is CASSLALNRVGEAFF. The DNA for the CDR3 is TGCGCCAGCAGCTTGGCCCTAAACAGGGTCGGTGAAGCTTTCTTT.